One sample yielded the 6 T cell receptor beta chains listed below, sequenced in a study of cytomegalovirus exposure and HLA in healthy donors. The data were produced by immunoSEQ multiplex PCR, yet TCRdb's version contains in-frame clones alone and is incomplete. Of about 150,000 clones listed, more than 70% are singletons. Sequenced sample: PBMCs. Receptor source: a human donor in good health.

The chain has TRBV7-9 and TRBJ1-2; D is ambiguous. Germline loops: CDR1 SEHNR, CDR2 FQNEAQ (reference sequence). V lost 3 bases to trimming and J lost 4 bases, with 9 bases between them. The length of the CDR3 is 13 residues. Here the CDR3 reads CASSFSSSYGYTF. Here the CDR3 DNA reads TGTGCCAGCAGCTTTAGCAGTTCCTATGGCTACACCTTC.

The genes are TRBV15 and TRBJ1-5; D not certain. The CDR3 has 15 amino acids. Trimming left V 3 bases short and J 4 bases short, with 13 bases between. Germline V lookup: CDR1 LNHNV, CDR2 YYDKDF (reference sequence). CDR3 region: CATSRAGGPNQPQHF. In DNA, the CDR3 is TGTGCCACCAGCAGGGCCGGAGGACCAAATCAGCCCCAGCATTTT.

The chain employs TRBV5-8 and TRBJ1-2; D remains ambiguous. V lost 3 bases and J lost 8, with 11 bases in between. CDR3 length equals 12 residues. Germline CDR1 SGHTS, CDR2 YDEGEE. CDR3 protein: CASSYRGPGYTF. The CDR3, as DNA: TGTGCCAGCAGCTATAGAGGGCCGGGCTACACCTTC.

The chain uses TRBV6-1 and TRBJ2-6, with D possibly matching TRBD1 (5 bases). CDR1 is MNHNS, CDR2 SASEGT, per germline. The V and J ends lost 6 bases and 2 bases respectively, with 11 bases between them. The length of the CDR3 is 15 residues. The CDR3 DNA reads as TGTGCCAGCAGATTAGGGGCGGCTGGGGCCAACGTCCTGACTTTC. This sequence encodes CASRLGAAGANVLTF.

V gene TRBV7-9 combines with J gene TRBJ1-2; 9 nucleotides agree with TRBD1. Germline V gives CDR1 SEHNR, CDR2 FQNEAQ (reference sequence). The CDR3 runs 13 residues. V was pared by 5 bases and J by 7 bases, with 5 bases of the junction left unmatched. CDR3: CASSPGQGTGYTF. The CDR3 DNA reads TGTGCCAGCAGCCCCGGACAGGGGACTGGCTACACCTTC. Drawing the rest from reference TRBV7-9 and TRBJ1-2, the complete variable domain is DTGVSQNPRHKITKRGQNVTFRCDPISEHNRLYWYRQTLGQGPEFLTYFQNEAQLEKSRLLSDRFSAERPKGSFSTLEIQRTEQGDSAMYLCASSPGQGTGYTFGSGTRLTVV.

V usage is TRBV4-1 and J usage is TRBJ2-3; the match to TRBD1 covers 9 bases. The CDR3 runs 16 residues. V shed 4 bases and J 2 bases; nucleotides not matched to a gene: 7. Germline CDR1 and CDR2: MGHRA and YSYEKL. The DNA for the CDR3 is TGCGCCAGCAGCCCGGGACAGGGTACCCTCACAGATACGCAGTATTTT. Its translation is CASSPGQGTLTDTQYF.